The entry below describes one TCR beta chain. Antigen: not known. A process of 5'RACE template switching, which added a universal primer site and UMIs, was used to make TCR cDNA. TCRdb recomputed calls from the 5' RACE reads with MiXCR, one row per CDR3 protein. The data contain about 330,000 distinct CDR3 sequences, around 6.8% of them singletons. Deletions cut 10 bases from V and 2 bases from J, with 18 bases between. Per germline, CDR1 ENHRY and CDR2 SYGVKD. The CDR3 extends over 14 amino acids. The sample comes from a study of T cells after yellow fever vaccination. Looking at the study overall: Fractions with few cells were prepared using SMART-Seq v4 Ultra Low Input.

Findings and caveats of the study: Reappearance after the booster was seen for most primary-vaccination clones, at 96% CD4 and more than 80% CD8.

The rearrangement uses TRBV10-3 and TRBJ2-7; TRBD1 is a possible D gene (6 bases). This receptor was taken from a man younger than 35 who received the YFV17D yellow fever vaccine. This specimen consisted of PBMCs, obtained about 49 days after the first yellow fever vaccination. Written as DNA, the CDR3 is TGTGCCAGCTCCACAGGGCAGGCGACCTACGAGCAGTACTTC. It encodes CASSTGQATYEQYF.